A single sample gave rise to the 5 T cell receptor beta chains below, sequenced in a study of CD8 T cells in ankylosing spondylitis. TCRdb processed the 5' RACE reads anew with MiXCR; each CDR3 protein has one entry. The sample lists 150,000 to 200,000 distinct CDR3 sequences, 10% to 15% occurring once. Sequences were obtained from blood, either unsorted or a sorted T cell fraction (not recorded which). All receptors derive from a female donor with ankylosing spondylitis or in good health (not recorded which).

Many counts were recorded for this clonotype. V usage is TRBV21-1 and J usage is TRBJ2-3; the DNA was not used to check the table's D call, TRBD1. TRBV21-1 is tagged as a pseudogene. The CDR3 loop spans 15 amino acids. The CDR3 spells CATSKRCGGRDTQYF. DNA for the CDR3: TGTGCCACAAGCAAACGATGCGGGGGTAGGGATACGCAGTATTTT.

The J gene is TRBJ2-7, the V gene TRBV4-1, with a tentative D call TRBD1 (5 bases). The germline gives CDR1 MGHRA, CDR2 YSYEKL. The CDR3 spans 14 residues. V lost 2 bases and J 5 bases, leaving 13 bases between the germline ends. The chain's CDR3 is CASSQRGAVHEQYF. CDR3 nucleotides: TGCGCCAGCAGCCAAAGGGGTGCGGTCCACGAGCAGTACTTC.

This clonotype appeared a few times. The V call is TRBV30, the J call TRBJ1-5, with TRBD1 as a possible D gene (6 bases). V lost 1 base and J lost 1, with 11 bases in between. The CDR3 loop spans 15 amino acids. Germline V gives CDR1 GTSNPN, CDR2 SVGIG (reference sequence). Here the CDR3 reads CAWSGGGYSNQPQHF. The CDR3 DNA reads TGTGCCTGGAGTGGAGGGGGTTACAGCAATCAGCCCCAGCATTTT.

This clonotype was found many times. The chain is built from TRBV7-2 and TRBJ2-7; D is possibly TRBD2 (6 bases). Germline V lookup: CDR1 SGHTA, CDR2 FQGNSA. The CDR3 runs to 13 residues. Trimming removed 4 bases from V and 7 bases from J, with 14 bases in between. The CDR3 DNA is TGTGCCAGCAGCTCCGGGGTCGCGGGGGAGCAGTACTTC. It translates to CASSSGVAGEQYF. Based on the CDR3 plus reference TRBV7-2 and TRBJ2-7, the full variable domain is GAGVSQSPSNKVTEKGKDVELRCDPISGHTALYWYRQSLGQGLEFLIYFQGNSAPDKSGLPSDRFSAERTGGSVSTLTIQRTQQEDSAVYLCASSSGVAGEQYFGPGTRLTVT.

The sample holds many counts of this clonotype. V gene TRBV11-2 combines with J gene TRBJ2-3; 13 bases map to TRBD2. Trimming cost V 5 bases and J 6 bases; bases outside gene matches: 14. This CDR3 comprises 18 residues. Germline V gives CDR1 SGHAT, CDR2 FQNNGV. The CDR3 sequence is CASSPQPTSGRPLDTQYF. CDR3 nucleotides: TGTGCCAGCAGCCCCCAACCGACTAGCGGGAGGCCGTTGGATACGCAGTATTTT.